Given below is one TCR beta chain in context. Original methodology: Estimation of nucleated cell counts was performed using reference gene primer amplification. Clones were read by immunoSEQ multiplex PCR, and TCRdb kept only the in-frame ones, dropping some. V, J and clone size derive from that table, while D and trimming were established from the DNA sequence. Altogether 150,000 to 200,000 clones are present, approximately 87% being singletons, with the ten largest covering roughly 2.6%. The CDR3 is made up of 15 amino acids. V lost 1 base and J lost 7, with 14 bases in between. Germline CDR1 reads ENHRY; CDR2 reads SYGVKD. This entry is derived from a study of blood T cell repertoires in COVID-19. For the study at large: COVID-19 samples, acute and convalescent, were from the United States, Italy and Spain.

The sample was peripheral blood. This sequence joins TRBV10-3 and TRBJ2-1; a weak D match, TRBD1 (5 bases). The source of this sequence is a middle-aged man with active or convalescent COVID-19. The CDR3 reads CAISELGPPRNEQFF. The CDR3 bases are TGTGCCATCAGTGAGTTGGGGCCCCCGAGGAATGAGCAGTTCTTC.